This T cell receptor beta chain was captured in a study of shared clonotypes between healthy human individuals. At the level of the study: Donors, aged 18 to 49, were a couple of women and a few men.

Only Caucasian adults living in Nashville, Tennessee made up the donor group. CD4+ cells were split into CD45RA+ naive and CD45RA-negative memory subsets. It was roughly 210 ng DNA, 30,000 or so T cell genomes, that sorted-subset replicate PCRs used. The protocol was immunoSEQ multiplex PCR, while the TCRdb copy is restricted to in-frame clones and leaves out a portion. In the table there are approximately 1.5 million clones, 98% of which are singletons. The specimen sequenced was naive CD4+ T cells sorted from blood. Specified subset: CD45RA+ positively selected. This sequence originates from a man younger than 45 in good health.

The CDR3 DNA reads as TGTGCCAGCAGCTACTTGGGGGTCACCGGGGAGCTGTTTTTT. Its protein is CASSYLGVTGELFF. The genes are TRBV7-2 and TRBJ2-2; D is tentatively TRBD1 or TRBD2 (5 bases each). The CDR3 consists of 14 residues. CDR1 SGHTA and CDR2 FQGNSA come from the germline V gene. V lost 4 bases, J lost 4 bases, and 10 bases lay in between.